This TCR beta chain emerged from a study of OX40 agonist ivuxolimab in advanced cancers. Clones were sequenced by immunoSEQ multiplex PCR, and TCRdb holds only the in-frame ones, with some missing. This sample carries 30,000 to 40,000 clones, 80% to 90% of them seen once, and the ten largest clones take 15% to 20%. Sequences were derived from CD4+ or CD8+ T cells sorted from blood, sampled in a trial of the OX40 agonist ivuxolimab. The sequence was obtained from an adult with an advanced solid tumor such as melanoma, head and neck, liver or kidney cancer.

As DNA, the CDR3 is TGTGCCAGCAGCCAGGGGTCCTACGAGCAGTACTTC. Translating it yields CASSQGSYEQYF. The chain carries TRBV6-5 and TRBJ2-7; TRBD1 might be the D (6 bases). Germline lookup yields CDR1 MNHEY and CDR2 SVGAGI. Trimming stripped 6 bases from V and 1 base from J, with 7 bases between. This CDR3 is 12 amino acids long.